These 26 T cell receptor beta chains were all obtained from the same sample, sequenced in a study of T cell responses to AZD1222 COVID-19 vaccine. The method was immunoSEQ multiplex PCR; TCRdb's version includes in-frame clones alone and lacks a portion of them. The table shows 140,000 to 150,000 clones, with roughly 90% occurring only once. The source was peripheral blood, collected 28 days after the second AZD1222 dose. All receptors come from an adult who received the AZD1222 COVID-19 vaccine.

The chain joins TRBV19 to TRBJ2-6, with 7 bases fitting TRBD1. Looked up from germline, CDR1 is LNHDA and CDR2 is SQIVND (reference sequence). The V gene end was trimmed by 2 bases and the J gene end by 1 base; junction bases not matched to a gene: 5. This CDR3 has 17 residues. The CDR3 DNA reads as TGTGCCAGTAGTATAAGCCAGACAGGGTCTGGGGCCAACGTCCTGACTTTC. Its protein product is CASSISQTGSGANVLTF.

The chain is built from TRBV11-3 and TRBJ1-6, with 11 bases aligning to TRBD1. In germline, CDR1 is SGHNT, CDR2 YENEEA. The CDR3 contains 18 residues. The V and J ends lost 0 bases and 11 bases, in that order; junction bases with no gene match: 12. The CDR3 DNA reads as TGTGCCAGCAGCTTAGATCGGACAGGGGGCGGGTCGGGGCCACCCCTCCACTTT. Residues: CASSLDRTGGGSGPPLHF.

V is TRBV15 and J is TRBJ1-5; D is perhaps TRBD1 (5 bases). Germline-derived CDR1 and CDR2 are LNHNV and YYDKDF (reference sequence). Trimming cost V 0 bases and J 6 bases, with 18 bases left between them. The CDR3 is 17 amino acids. This chain's CDR3 is CATSRDLGRVYGQPQHF. The CDR3 DNA reads TGTGCCACCAGCAGAGATCTGGGCAGGGTCTACGGTCAGCCCCAGCATTTT.

The chain links TRBV6-1 to TRBJ1-5, with TRBD1 matching 7 bases. V dropped 3 bases and J dropped 5; count of bases not matched to a gene: 13. This CDR3 spans 17 amino acids. Germline CDR1 is MNHNS and CDR2 is SASEGT. The CDR3 is CASSDRGLATGYQPQHF. The CDR3 DNA follows: TGTGCCAGCAGTGACAGGGGGTTGGCCACAGGTTATCAGCCCCAGCATTTT.

The chain is built from TRBV6-5 and TRBJ1-4; a possible D gene is TRBD1 (5 bases). Germline assignment: CDR1 MNHEY and CDR2 SVGAGI. CDR3 length equals 15 residues. Between the trimmed V and J ends, which lost 2 bases and 4 bases, there was a span of 11 bases. The CDR3 nucleotides read TGTGCCAGCAGTTACGGGGGGACGGGTAATGAAAAACTGTTTTTT. Protein sequence: CASSYGGTGNEKLFF.

The chain recombines TRBV28 with TRBJ2-7; D ambiguous. Germline V gives CDR1 MDHEN, CDR2 SYDVKM. V was clipped by 3 bases and J by 6 bases, with 12 bases between them. The CDR3 runs to 13 residues. DNA for the CDR3: TGTGCCAGCAGTTTCCGTCCTTCGGGCGAGCAGTACTTC. Residues: CASSFRPSGEQYF.

The chain combines TRBV15 with TRBJ1-2; possible D gene TRBD1, 5 bases. The germline gives CDR1 LNHNV, CDR2 YYDKDF (reference sequence). The CDR3 loop spans 18 amino acids. V lost 1 base, J lost 8 bases, and 26 bases lay in between. The CDR3 nucleotides are TGTGCCACCAGCAGAGCCCCCCCCCTCACAGGAAGATGGGCAGGCTACACCTTC. Amino acids: CATSRAPPLTGRWAGYTF.

The V gene is TRBV7-7, the J gene TRBJ1-1, with a weak D call TRBD1 (5 bases). The CDR3 runs to 16 residues. V dropped 1 base and J dropped 7 bases, with 19 bases sitting between them. Per the germline V gene, CDR1 is SSHAT and CDR2 is FNYEAQ (reference sequence). CDR3 bases: TGTGCCAGCAGCTTAGAAGACCGGGACCCCCGAAGTGAAGCTTTCTTT. This encodes CASSLEDRDPRSEAFF.

This chain uses TRBV4-1 with TRBJ2-2, with D perhaps TRBD1 or TRBD2 (6 bases each). This CDR3 has 19 amino acids. V lost 3 bases to trimming and J lost 5 bases, with 25 bases between them. CDR1 is MGHRA, CDR2 YSYEKL, per germline. The CDR3 nucleotides are TGCGCCAGCAGCCATCTTCGCGGGGTCCGGGGGCGATATACCGGGGAGCTGTTTTTT. It specifies CASSHLRGVRGRYTGELFF.

V usage is TRBV6-5 and J usage is TRBJ2-2; no firm D call. Germline CDR1 and CDR2: MNHEY and SVGAGI. V was cut by 8 bases and J by 6 bases, with 13 bases left in between. CDR3 length equals 13 residues. This chain's CDR3 is CASRVERAGELFF. The CDR3 nucleotides read TGTGCCAGCCGGGTTGAACGGGCCGGGGAGCTGTTTTTT.

In this sample, this clone turned up once. This chain links TRBV7-9 with TRBJ1-6, with 7 nucleotides matching TRBD1. Per the germline V gene, CDR1 is SEHNR and CDR2 is FQNEAQ (reference sequence). CDR3 length equals 16 residues. V trimming: 1 base; J trimming: 6 bases; junction bases outside the gene matches: 6. CDR3 DNA: TGTGCCAGCAGCTTAGTCGACGGGACAGCTAATTCACCCCTCCACTTT. Protein: CASSLVDGTANSPLHF.

The genes are TRBV6-5 and TRBJ1-2; 9 nucleotides line up with TRBD1. The CDR3 consists of 15 residues. Germline V lookup: CDR1 MNHEY, CDR2 SVGAGI. Trimming took 8 bases from V and 7 from J; bases not matched to a gene: 14. CDR3 DNA: TGTGCCAGCGGCCTACTGGACAGGGGTACGAGTGGCTACACCTTC. Encoded protein: CASGLLDRGTSGYTF.

This chain links TRBV6-2 or TRBV6-3 with TRBJ1-5; D is uncertain. From germline, CDR1 is MNHEY and CDR2 SVGEGT. V was shortened by 5 bases and J by 2 bases, with 13 bases between the two germline ends. The CDR3 extends over 15 amino acids. The CDR3 loop is CASSPDGLGNQPQHF. CDR3 sequence (DNA): TGTGCCAGCAGTCCCGATGGCTTGGGCAATCAGCCCCAGCATTTT.

This clone was counted only a few times. The chain employs TRBV19 and TRBJ2-7; the D gene is possibly TRBD2 (6 bases). Germline CDR1 is LNHDA and CDR2 is SQIVND (reference sequence). The length of the CDR3 is 14 residues. Trimming left V 6 bases short and J 2 bases short, with 14 bases between. The CDR3 reads CASRSGGNAYEQYF. The DNA of the CDR3 is TGTGCCAGTAGGTCTGGAGGGAACGCCTACGAGCAGTACTTC.

The rearrangement uses TRBV6-1 and TRBJ2-1; 8 bases match TRBD1. The CDR3 covers 16 residues. The V segment lost 4 bases and the J segment 8 bases; nucleotides outside the gene matches: 13. Germline V lookup: CDR1 MNHNS, CDR2 SASEGT. The chain's CDR3 is CASSVRTGWDIDEQFF. Here the CDR3 DNA reads TGTGCCAGCAGTGTGAGGACAGGGTGGGATATTGATGAGCAGTTCTTC.

A single count supports this clone. This sequence joins TRBV11-3 and TRBJ2-3, with D hard to call. Trimming shortened V by 0 bases and J by 4 bases, and 11 bases separated the two germline ends. The CDR3 totals 15 residues. Germline V gene sequence: CDR1 SGHNT, CDR2 YENEEA. This CDR3 is CASSLDLGTADTQYF. CDR3 nucleotide sequence: TGTGCCAGCAGCTTAGATCTGGGCACGGCAGATACGCAGTATTTT.

This clone was detected a few times. This chain joins TRBV20-1 and TRBJ2-1; D gene ambiguous. With 6 bases removed from V and 4 bases from J, the gap between germline ends came to 4 bases. Per germline, CDR1 DFQATT and CDR2 SNEGSKA (reference sequence). The length of the CDR3 is 10 residues. The DNA of the CDR3 is TGCAGTGCGGAATACAATGAGCAGTTCTTC. This translates into CSAEYNEQFF.

This chain links TRBV7-3 with TRBJ2-1, with 8 bases fitting TRBD2. V was clipped by 3 bases and J by 7 bases; unmatched bases: 5. Looked up from germline, CDR1 is SGHTA and CDR2 is FQGTGA. The CDR3 totals 14 residues. CDR3 coding DNA: TGTGCCAGCAGCTTGACCGGGACTAGTAATGAGCAGTTCTTC. Translation: CASSLTGTSNEQFF. The full variable domain, in which reference TRBV7-3 and TRBJ2-1 provide the parts outside the CDR3, is GAGVSQTPSNKVTEKGKYVELRCDPISGHTALYWYRQSLGQGPEFLIYFQGTGAADDSGLPNDRFFAVRPEGSVSTLKIQRTERGDSAVYLCASSLTGTSNEQFFGPGTRLTVL.

The chain couples TRBV5-6 to TRBJ1-2; D call uncertain. CDR1 is SGHDT and CDR2 is YYEEEE in the germline V gene. V was trimmed by 2 bases and J by 5 bases, leaving 19 bases between them. CDR3 length equals 16 residues. CDR3 protein: CASSFFGPTTPYGYTF. As DNA, the CDR3 is TGTGCCAGCAGCTTTTTCGGACCTACAACCCCTTATGGCTACACCTTC. Using reference TRBV5-6 and TRBJ1-2 for the parts outside the CDR3, the full variable domain is DAGVTQSPTHLIKTRGQQVTLRCSPKSGHDTVSWYQQALGQGPQFIFQYYEEEERQRGNFPDRFSGHQFPNYSSELNVNALLLGDSALYLCASSFFGPTTPYGYTFGSGTRLTVV.

This clone was seen a single time. The V call is TRBV7-3, the J call TRBJ2-3; 9 bases are a match to TRBD2. The germline CDR1 and CDR2 sequences are SGHTA and FQGTGA. The V and J ends lost 5 bases and 7 bases, in that order; junction bases with no gene match: 16. This CDR3 spans 17 amino acids. The CDR3 is CASSRGGSGGSWNTQYF. DNA for the CDR3: TGTGCCAGCAGCCGCGGCGGCAGCGGGGGGTCCTGGAATACGCAGTATTTT.

Only a few counts were recorded for this clone. The chain uses TRBV7-2 and TRBJ2-7; the D is unclear. V gave up 4 bases and J gave up 1 base, with 11 bases separating them. The CDR3 extends over 14 amino acids. Germline lookup yields CDR1 SGHTA and CDR2 FQGNSA. The CDR3 is CASSSRISSYEQYF. The CDR3 DNA is TGTGCCAGCAGCTCACGGATATCTTCCTACGAGCAGTACTTC.

This chain joins TRBV29-1 and TRBJ1-3; D gene ambiguous. The V end lost 4 bases, the J end lost 0 bases, and 4 bases lay between the germline ends. CDR1 and CDR2 from the germline V gene are SQVTM and ANQGSEA. This CDR3 comprises 12 residues. The CDR3 is CSVASSGNTIYF. In DNA form, the CDR3 reads TGCAGCGTTGCCAGCTCTGGAAACACCATATATTTT.

The V gene is TRBV19, the J gene TRBJ2-3; a weak D match, TRBD2 (5 bases). V shed 4 bases and J shed 5 bases, with 13 bases lying between them. The germline CDR1 and CDR2 sequences are LNHDA and SQIVND (reference sequence). CDR3 size: 14 residues. CDR3 in DNA: TGTGCCAGTAGTACGTCCATAAGCGGAGATACGCAGTATTTT. This encodes CASSTSISGDTQYF.

The chain uses TRBV9 and TRBJ1-1, with a weak D call TRBD1 (5 bases). The V end was cut by 4 bases, the J end by 1 base, with 14 bases between. Germline loops: CDR1 SGDLS, CDR2 YYNGEE. CDR3 length: 15 amino acids. The CDR3 loop reads CASSPEGFGNTEAFF. The CDR3 DNA follows: TGTGCCAGCAGCCCGGAGGGGTTTGGGAACACTGAAGCTTTCTTT.

The chain employs TRBV7-9 and TRBJ2-5; D uncertain. The CDR3 is made up of 13 amino acids. Germline V gives CDR1 SEHNR, CDR2 FQNEAQ (reference sequence). V was cut by 2 bases and J by 1 base, with 5 bases left in between. CDR3 sequence (DNA): TGTGCCAGCAGCTTATTGGGCCAAGAGACCCAGTACTTC. This gives the protein CASSLLGQETQYF.

The chain carries TRBV5-1 and TRBJ1-3; TRBD1 agrees at 9 bases. With V trimmed by 5 bases and J by 0 bases, 6 bases remained unmatched. Germline lookup yields CDR1 SGHRS and CDR2 YFSETQ. CDR3 length: 16 amino acids. The CDR3 coding sequence is TGCGCCAGCAGACAGGGACAGGGCAACTCTGGAAACACCATATATTTT. This translates into CASRQGQGNSGNTIYF. The variable domain in full, completed from reference TRBV5-1 and TRBJ1-3, reads KAGVTQTPRYLIKTRGQQVTLSCSPISGHRSVSWYQQTPGQGLQFLFEYFSETQRNKGNFPGRFSGRQFSNSRSEMNVSTLELGDSALYLCASRQGQGNSGNTIYFGEGSWLTVV.